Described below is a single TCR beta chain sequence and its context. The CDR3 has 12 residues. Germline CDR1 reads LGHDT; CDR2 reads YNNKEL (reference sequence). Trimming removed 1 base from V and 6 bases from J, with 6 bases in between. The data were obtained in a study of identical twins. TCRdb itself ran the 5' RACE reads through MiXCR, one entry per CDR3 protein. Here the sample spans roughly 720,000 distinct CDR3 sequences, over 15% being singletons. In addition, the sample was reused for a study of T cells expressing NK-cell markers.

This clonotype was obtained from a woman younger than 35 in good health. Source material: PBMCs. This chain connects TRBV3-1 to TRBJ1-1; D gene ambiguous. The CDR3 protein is CASSQGSAEAFF. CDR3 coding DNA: TGTGCCAGCAGCCAAGGGTCTGCTGAAGCTTTCTTT.